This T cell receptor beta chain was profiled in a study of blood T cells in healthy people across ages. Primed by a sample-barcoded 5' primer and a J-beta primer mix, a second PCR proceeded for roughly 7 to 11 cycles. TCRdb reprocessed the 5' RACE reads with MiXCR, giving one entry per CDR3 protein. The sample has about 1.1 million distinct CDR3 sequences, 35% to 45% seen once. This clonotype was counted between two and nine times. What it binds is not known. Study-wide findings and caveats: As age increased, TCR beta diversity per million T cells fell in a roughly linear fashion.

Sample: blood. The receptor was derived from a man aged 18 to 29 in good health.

CDR3 sequence: CASSPRQGHTEAFF. Written as DNA, the CDR3 is TGTGCCAGCAGTCCCCGACAGGGGCACACTGAAGCTTTCTTT. V is TRBV12-3 or TRBV12-4 and J is TRBJ1-1; 8 nucleotides line up with TRBD1. V was clipped by 5 bases and J by 3 bases; unmatched bases: 5. The CDR3 is 14 amino acids.